This TCR beta chain is from a study of blood T cells in healthy people across ages. Study-level background: Per every two T cells, about one barcoded beta molecule was captured by template switching.

Broader study findings: Naive CD4+ cell counts and diversity both ran higher in long-lived than in aged donors. What prevented conclusive comparison of naive and antigen-experienced cells was that PBMCs were unsorted.

This clonotype has only a few counts. Its antigen is not known. Per germline, CDR1 LGHDT and CDR2 YNNKEL (reference sequence). CDR3 length equals 16 residues. J was trimmed by 6 bases and V by 6 bases; bases with no gene match: 8. With a J-beta primer mix and a sample-barcoded 5' primer, a second PCR ran about 6 to 11 cycles. Template switching added a 12-random-nucleotide identifier to every cDNA molecule. TCRdb independently ran MiXCR on the 5' RACE reads; one entry per CDR3 protein. The data show roughly 800,000 distinct CDR3 sequences, about three fifths seen once. The sequenced sample consisted of blood. The chain recombines TRBV3-1 with TRBJ2-1; 13 bases are shared with TRBD2. This TCR derives from a man between 25 and 39 years old in good health. The DNA for the CDR3 is TGTGCCAGCAGACGCTCCGGGACTAGCGGGACCAATGAGCAGTTCTTC. Translating it yields CASRRSGTSGTNEQFF.